This note documents a single TCR beta chain sequence. The target antigen is unknown. One entry per CDR3 protein, called by TCRdb with MiXCR from the RT-PCR reads. This sample has 300,000 to 350,000 distinct CDR3 sequences, with roughly 22% found just once. This specimen belongs to a study of response to subunit inactivated influenza vaccine. Study-wide findings and caveats: Authors suggested each seasonal influenza vaccination recruits few new T cells.

Trimming left V 0 bases short and J 7 bases short, with 15 bases between. This CDR3 region has 15 residues. Germline V lookup: CDR1 SNHLY, CDR2 FYNNEI. This rearrangement joins TRBV2 to TRBJ1-2, with D uncertain. The receptor was derived from a man between 50 and 69 years old who received an inactivated influenza vaccine. The sequencing used PBMCs from blood, collected about 20 months after vaccination. CDR3 coding DNA: TGTGCCAGCAGTGAAGCGGTGGGAGGGATGAGTGGCTACACCTTC. As protein: CASSEAVGGMSGYTF.